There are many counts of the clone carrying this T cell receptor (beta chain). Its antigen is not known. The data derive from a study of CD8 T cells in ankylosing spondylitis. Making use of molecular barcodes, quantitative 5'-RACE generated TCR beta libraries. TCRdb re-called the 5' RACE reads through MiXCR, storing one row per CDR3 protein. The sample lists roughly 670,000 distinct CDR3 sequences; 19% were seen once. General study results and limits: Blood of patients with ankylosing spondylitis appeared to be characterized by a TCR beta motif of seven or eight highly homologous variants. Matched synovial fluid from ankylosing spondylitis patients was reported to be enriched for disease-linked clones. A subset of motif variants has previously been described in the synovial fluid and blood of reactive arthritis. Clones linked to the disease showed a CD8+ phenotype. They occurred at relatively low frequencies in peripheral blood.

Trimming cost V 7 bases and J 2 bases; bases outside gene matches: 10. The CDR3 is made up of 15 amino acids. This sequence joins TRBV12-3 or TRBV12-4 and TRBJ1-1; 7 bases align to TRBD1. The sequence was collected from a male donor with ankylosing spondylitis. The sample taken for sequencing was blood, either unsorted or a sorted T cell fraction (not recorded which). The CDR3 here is CASNPTGQKNTEAFF. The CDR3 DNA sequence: TGTGCCAGCAACCCGACAGGGCAAAAAAACACTGAAGCTTTCTTT.